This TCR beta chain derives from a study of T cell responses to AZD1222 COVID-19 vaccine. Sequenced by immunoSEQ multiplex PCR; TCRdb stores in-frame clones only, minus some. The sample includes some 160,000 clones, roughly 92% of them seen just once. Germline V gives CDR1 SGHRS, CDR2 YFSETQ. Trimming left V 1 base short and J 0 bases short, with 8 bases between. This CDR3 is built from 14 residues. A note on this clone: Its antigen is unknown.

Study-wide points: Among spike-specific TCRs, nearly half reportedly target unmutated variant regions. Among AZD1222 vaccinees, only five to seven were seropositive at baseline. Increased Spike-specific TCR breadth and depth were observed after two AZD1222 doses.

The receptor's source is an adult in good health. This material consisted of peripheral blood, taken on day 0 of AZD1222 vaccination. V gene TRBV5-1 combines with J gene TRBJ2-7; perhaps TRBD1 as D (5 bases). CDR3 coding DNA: TGCGCCAGCAGCTTGCAGGGCAGCTCCTACGAGCAGTACTTC. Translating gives CASSLQGSSYEQYF.